The 27 T cell receptor beta chains below were found in one sample sequenced in a study of beta chain features in type 1 diabetes. Study observations and caveats: People with Type 1 diabetes carried modestly yet significantly shorter TCRB CDR3s in all four CD4+ subsets.

Which antigens these TCRs recognize remains unknown. Reverse transcription of all isolated RNA meant that expressed TCRB transcripts were sequenced. The protocol was immunoSEQ multiplex PCR, while the TCRdb copy is restricted to in-frame clones and leaves out a portion. The sample has about 280,000 clones, about 15% seen once. Source material: naive CD4+ T cells from blood. The receptors were sampled from a man aged 18 to 29 with type 1 diabetes.

This clone has just a few counts. The rearrangement uses TRBV7-9 and TRBJ2-7; tentatively, D is TRBD2 (5 bases). V lost 1 base to trimming and J lost 4 bases, with 11 bases between them. The CDR3 is made up of 14 amino acids. Looked up from germline, CDR1 is SEHNR and CDR2 is FQNEAQ (reference sequence). The DNA for the CDR3 is TGTGCCAGCAGCTTAGAAGAGGGTCGGTACGAGCAGTACTTC. This sequence encodes CASSLEEGRYEQYF.

J is TRBJ2-5 and V is TRBV7-9, with 8 bases that match TRBD1. The V gene's germline CDR1 is SEHNR and CDR2 FQNEAQ (reference sequence). The V and J ends lost 5 bases and 0 bases, in that order; junction bases with no gene match: 8. This CDR3 region has 16 residues. As DNA, the CDR3 is TGTGCCAGCAGCCTTGGACAGGGAACGGACCAAGAGACCCAGTACTTC. Translation: CASSLGQGTDQETQYF. Full variable domain (outside the CDR3, taken from reference TRBV7-9 and TRBJ2-5): DTGVSQNPRHKITKRGQNVTFRCDPISEHNRLYWYRQTLGQGPEFLTYFQNEAQLEKSRLLSDRFSAERPKGSFSTLEIQRTEQGDSAMYLCASSLGQGTDQETQYFGPGTRLLVL.

This clone was seen just once. The chain recombines TRBV6-5 with TRBJ1-6; no reliable D call. The CDR3 has 12 residues. CDR1 is MNHEY, CDR2 SVGAGI, per germline. Trimming left V 5 bases short and J 15 bases short, with 14 bases between. CDR3 nucleotide sequence: TGTGCCAGCAGTACCGCCGCGGCACGCCTCCACTTT. This codes for CASSTAAARLHF.

V and J are TRBV10-3 and TRBJ1-2, with 7 bases aligning to TRBD1. CDR3 length equals 13 residues. CDR1 ENHRY and CDR2 SYGVKD come from the germline V gene. After removal of 5 bases from V and 7 bases from J, the junction contained 7 bases not matched to a gene. As DNA, the CDR3 is TGTGCCATCAGTTCACCTTACAGGGGTGGCTACACCTTC. This codes for CAISSPYRGGYTF.

This clone was recorded many times. The rearrangement joins TRBV4-3 to TRBJ2-5; D is perhaps TRBD1 (6 bases). The CDR3 is made up of 13 amino acids. From germline, CDR1 is LGHNA and CDR2 YSLEER. The germline V and J ends were trimmed by 3 bases and 5 bases, with 10 bases remaining between them. CDR3 region: CASSHLQGETQYF. The CDR3 bases are TGCGCCAGCAGCCATCTACAGGGTGAGACCCAGTACTTC.

The rearrangement uses TRBV30 and TRBJ1-1; D unresolved. Trimming stripped 1 base from V and 4 bases from J, with 10 bases between. Germline CDR1 reads GTSNPN; CDR2 reads SVGIG (reference sequence). CDR3 size: 13 residues. CDR3 residues: CAWSAELVTEAFF. The CDR3 coding sequence is TGTGCCTGGAGTGCCGAATTAGTCACTGAAGCTTTCTTT.

The chain carries TRBV28 and TRBJ2-1; TRBD2 is a possible D gene (5 bases). With 4 bases removed from V and 4 bases from J, the gap between germline ends came to 8 bases. The CDR3 has 13 amino acids. Germline V gives CDR1 MDHEN, CDR2 SYDVKM. The CDR3 loop is CASSWTPYNEQFF. For the CDR3, the DNA is TGTGCCAGCAGTTGGACTCCTTACAATGAGCAGTTCTTC.

This clone was seen a few times. This rearrangement joins TRBV7-9 to TRBJ2-6, with 8 bases that match TRBD2. CDR3 length equals 18 residues. V lost 5 bases and J lost 2; bases outside the gene matches: 11. CDR1 and CDR2 from the germline V gene are SEHNR and FQNEAQ (reference sequence). The CDR3 sequence: CASSRGSAGDPGANVLTF. Written as DNA, the CDR3 is TGTGCCAGCAGCCGTGGTTCAGCGGGAGACCCTGGGGCCAACGTCCTGACTTTC.

The chain joins TRBV5-1 to TRBJ1-2, with TRBD1 matching over 7 bases. Germline V CDR1 and CDR2: SGHRS, YFSETQ. After removal of 1 base from V and 6 bases from J, the junction contained 15 bases not matched to a gene. This CDR3 spans 17 amino acids. The CDR3 is CASSLNPTGLPMDGYTF. The CDR3 DNA sequence: TGCGCCAGCAGCTTGAACCCGACAGGGCTTCCGATGGATGGCTACACCTTC.

Many counts were recorded for this clone. The J gene is TRBJ2-1, the V gene TRBV2; D gene ambiguous. The germline V gene has CDR1 SNHLY and CDR2 FYNNEI. With 4 bases removed from V and 11 bases from J, the gap between germline ends came to 6 bases. The CDR3 has 10 amino acids. Here the CDR3 reads CASSAVKQFF. CDR3 bases: TGTGCCAGCAGTGCAGTGAAGCAGTTCTTC.

V and J are TRBV18 and TRBJ1-2; weak D call: TRBD1 (6 bases). The germline V and J ends were trimmed by 3 bases and 1 base, with 12 bases remaining between them. Germline values: CDR1 KGHSH, CDR2 LQKENI. The CDR3 is 15 residues long. The CDR3 DNA reads TGTGCCAGCTCACCGGACAGTGCCGTTAACTATGGCTACACCTTC. Protein sequence: CASSPDSAVNYGYTF.

This clone has a handful of counts. The rearrangement uses TRBV20-1 and TRBJ1-1, with D possibly matching TRBD1 (6 bases). Germline V gene sequence: CDR1 DFQATT, CDR2 SNEGSKA (reference sequence). V was trimmed by 7 bases and J by 8 bases, leaving 14 bases between them. This CDR3 spans 11 amino acids. The CDR3 loop is CSGRGGGEAFF. The CDR3 DNA follows: TGCAGTGGCAGAGGGGGGGGAGAAGCTTTCTTT.

V and J are TRBV6-6 and TRBJ2-7; tentatively, D is TRBD2 (5 bases). CDR3 size: 14 residues. Germline-derived CDR1 and CDR2 are MNHNY and SVGAGI (reference sequence). Deletions cut 5 bases from V and 6 bases from J, with 17 bases between. The CDR3 DNA is TGTGCCAGCAGTCCGCCGGGGATGAGGAGCGAGCAGTACTTC. Amino acids: CASSPPGMRSEQYF.

This chain links TRBV5-1 with TRBJ2-2; 9 positions agree with TRBD2. With V trimmed by 4 bases and J by 5 bases, 6 bases remained unmatched. Germline assignment: CDR1 SGHRS and CDR2 YFSETQ. The CDR3 is made up of 15 amino acids. CDR3 sequence (DNA): TGCGCCAGCAGCCTCAGTACTAGCGGGACCGGGGAGCTGTTTTTT. Residues: CASSLSTSGTGELFF.

Here the CDR3 DNA reads TGTGCCAGCAGCTTCGGGACAGGCCCCTACGAGCAGTACTTC. This gives the protein CASSFGTGPYEQYF. The chain joins TRBV7-9 to TRBJ2-7, with 8 bases lining up with TRBD1. CDR1 and CDR2 from the germline V gene are SEHNR and FQNEAQ (reference sequence). J lost 2 bases, V lost 3 bases, and 3 bases had no gene match. The CDR3 is 14 amino acids.

V is TRBV11-2 and J is TRBJ1-4; 7 bases align to TRBD1. Trimming removed 4 bases from V and 11 bases from J; junction bases left unmatched: 7. This CDR3 spans 13 amino acids. Germline CDR1 and CDR2: SGHAT and FQNNGV. This CDR3 is CASSWLQGFKLFF. CDR3 bases: TGTGCCAGCAGCTGGCTACAGGGGTTTAAACTGTTTTTT.

The rearrangement joins TRBV19 to TRBJ2-7; 8 bases agree with TRBD1. This CDR3 comprises 14 residues. The germline V gene encodes CDR1 LNHDA and CDR2 SQIVND (reference sequence). V dropped 6 bases and J dropped 1; count of bases not matched to a gene: 5. CDR3 coding DNA: TGTGCCAGTAGCCGACAGGGGTTATCCTACGAGCAGTACTTC. Encoded protein: CASSRQGLSYEQYF.

This clone was seen only a few times. The chain is built from TRBV27 and TRBJ1-2; no reliable D call. V shed 4 bases and J shed 4 bases, with 10 bases lying between them. There are 13 residues in the CDR3. Germline values: CDR1 MNHEY, CDR2 SMNVEV (reference sequence). The CDR3 here is CASSSRTSYGYTF. The CDR3 DNA is TGTGCCAGCAGTTCCCGGACTAGCTATGGCTACACCTTC.

The gene calls are TRBV11-2 and TRBJ1-5; D is undetermined. The V end lost 1 base, the J end lost 0 bases, and 7 bases lay between the germline ends. CDR1 is SGHAT and CDR2 is FQNNGV in the germline V gene. This CDR3 region has 15 residues. CDR3 in amino acids: CASSLAVYSNQPQHF. CDR3 coding DNA: TGTGCCAGCAGCTTAGCGGTATATAGCAATCAGCCCCAGCATTTT. Complete variable domain (other parts from reference TRBV11-2 and TRBJ1-5): EAGVAQSPRYKIIEKRQSVAFWCNPISGHATLYWYQQILGQGPKLLIQFQNNGVVDDSQLPKDRFSAERLKGVDSTLKIQPAKLEDSAVYLCASSLAVYSNQPQHFGDGTRLSIL.

This clone was detected a few times. This rearrangement joins TRBV9 to TRBJ1-4, with 9 positions matching TRBD1. CDR3 length equals 14 residues. The trim removed 3 bases at V and 8 bases at J, leaving 5 bases unmatched. Looked up from germline, CDR1 is SGDLS and CDR2 is YYNGEE. CDR3 sequence: CASSGTGVGEKLFF. For the CDR3, the DNA is TGTGCCAGCAGCGGGACAGGGGTCGGCGAAAAACTGTTTTTT. The variable domain in full, completed from reference TRBV9 and TRBJ1-4, reads DSGVTQTPKHLITATGQRVTLRCSPRSGDLSVYWYQQSLDQGLQFLIQYYNGEERAKGNILERFSAQQFPDLHSELNLSSLELGDSALYFCASSGTGVGEKLFFGSGTQLSVL.

There are a few counts of this clone. The chain recombines TRBV5-1 with TRBJ1-2, with D possibly being TRBD1 (5 bases). The V end was cut by 1 base, the J end by 1 base, with 5 bases between. Germline V gene sequence: CDR1 SGHRS, CDR2 YFSETQ. The CDR3 spans 13 residues. The CDR3, as DNA: TGCGCCAGCAGCTTGCAGGGTAACTATGGCTACACCTTC. Its protein product is CASSLQGNYGYTF.

The chain joins TRBV7-9 to TRBJ1-5; 7 positions agree with TRBD1. Germline V gene lookup returns CDR1 SEHNR and CDR2 FQNEAQ (reference sequence). J lost 5 bases, V lost 8 bases, and 6 bases had no gene match. This CDR3 region has 13 residues. CDR3 nucleotide sequence: TGTGCCAGCGAGGGGACAGCCGATCAGCCCCAGCATTTT. Protein product: CASEGTADQPQHF.

This clone was seen a handful of times. The rearrangement uses TRBV27 and TRBJ2-7, with D possibly being TRBD2 (5 bases). Trimming took off 6 bases at V and 4 bases at J, with 13 bases between the two ends. The CDR3 is 13 amino acids. Germline V gives CDR1 MNHEY, CDR2 SMNVEV (reference sequence). In nucleotides, the CDR3 is TGTGCCAGCAGCCGCCCGGGGAAATACGAGCAGTACTTC. Translation gives CASSRPGKYEQYF.

This clone turned up a few times. The chain uses TRBV4-3 and TRBJ2-5; D is possibly TRBD2 (6 bases). V was trimmed by 1 base and J by 4 bases, leaving 28 bases between them. CDR1 and CDR2 from the germline V gene are LGHNA and YSLEER. This CDR3 contains 20 residues. The CDR3 DNA reads TGCGCCAGCAGCCAAGGCTTAGGGGCGCGGCGGGGCTCCTCGGGAGAGACCCAGTACTTC. Translating it yields CASSQGLGARRGSSGETQYF.

The chain recombines TRBV15 with TRBJ2-3, with D possibly matching TRBD2 (5 bases). The germline gives CDR1 LNHNV, CDR2 YYDKDF (reference sequence). V was clipped by 2 bases and J by 2 bases, with 8 bases between them. There are 14 residues in the CDR3. CDR3 nucleotide sequence: TGTGCCACCAGCAGATCGGGGTTCACAGATACGCAGTATTTT. Its translation: CATSRSGFTDTQYF.

V and J are TRBV4-1 and TRBJ2-5; D call uncertain. The CDR3 runs 14 residues. Trimming stripped 1 base from V and 4 bases from J, with 10 bases between. The germline gives CDR1 MGHRA, CDR2 YSYEKL. CDR3 protein: CASSQVLGLETQYF. CDR3 in DNA: TGCGCCAGCAGCCAAGTTCTCGGGTTAGAGACCCAGTACTTC.

V and J are TRBV21-1 and TRBJ1-6; the table assigns TRBD1, which was not confirmed against the DNA. TRBV21-1 is a documented pseudogene. The CDR3 extends over 15 amino acids. CDR3 sequence: CASSGQNWYNSPLHF. The CDR3 DNA reads TGTGCCAGCAGCGGGCAGAATTGGTATAATTCACCCCTCCACTTT.